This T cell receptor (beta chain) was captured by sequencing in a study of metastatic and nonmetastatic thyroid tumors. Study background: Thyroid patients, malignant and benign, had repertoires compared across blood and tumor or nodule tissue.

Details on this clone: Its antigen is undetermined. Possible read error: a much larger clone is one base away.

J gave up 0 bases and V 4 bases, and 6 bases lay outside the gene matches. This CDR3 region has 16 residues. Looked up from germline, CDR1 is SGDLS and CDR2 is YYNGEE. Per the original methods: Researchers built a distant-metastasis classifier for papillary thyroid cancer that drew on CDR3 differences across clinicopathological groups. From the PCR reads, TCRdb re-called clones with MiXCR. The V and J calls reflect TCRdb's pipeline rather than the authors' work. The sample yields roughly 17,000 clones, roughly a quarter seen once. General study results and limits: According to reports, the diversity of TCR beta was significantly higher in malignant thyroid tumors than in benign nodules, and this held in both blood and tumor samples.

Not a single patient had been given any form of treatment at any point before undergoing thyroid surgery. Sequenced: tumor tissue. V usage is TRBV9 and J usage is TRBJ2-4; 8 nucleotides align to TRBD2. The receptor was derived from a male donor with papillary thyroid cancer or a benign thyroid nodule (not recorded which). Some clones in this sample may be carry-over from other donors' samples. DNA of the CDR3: TGTGCCAGCAGCTCTACCGGGGGGGGAGCCAAAAACATTCAGTACTTC. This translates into CASSSTGGGAKNIQYF.